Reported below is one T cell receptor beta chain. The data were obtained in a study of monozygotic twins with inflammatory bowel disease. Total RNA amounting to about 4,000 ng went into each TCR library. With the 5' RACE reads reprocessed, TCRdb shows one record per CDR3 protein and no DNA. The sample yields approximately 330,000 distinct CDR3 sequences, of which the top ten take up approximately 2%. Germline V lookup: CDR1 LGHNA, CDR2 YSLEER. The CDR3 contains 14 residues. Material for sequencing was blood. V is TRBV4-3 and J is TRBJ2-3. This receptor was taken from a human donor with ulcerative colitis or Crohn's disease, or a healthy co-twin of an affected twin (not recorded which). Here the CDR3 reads CASSQVETTDTQYF.